The 26 T cell receptor beta chains reported below all come from one sample, sequenced in a study of CD8 T cells in ankylosing spondylitis. One entry per CDR3 protein results from TCRdb running MiXCR on the 5' RACE reads. The data contain about 250,000 distinct CDR3 sequences, around 8% of them singletons. Input material: blood, either unsorted or a sorted T cell fraction (not recorded which). The receptors originated from a female donor with ankylosing spondylitis or in good health (not recorded which).

This clonotype was detected many times. The chain couples TRBV4-1 to TRBJ1-1; unclear D gene. Trimming pared 3 bases from V and 2 bases from J, leaving 19 bases between. The CDR3 spans 17 residues. Germline V CDR1 and CDR2: MGHRA, YSYEKL. The CDR3 DNA is TGCGCCAGCAGCCAGATTCAGACTCAACGAGGAAACACTGAAGCTTTCTTT. It codes for CASSQIQTQRGNTEAFF.

This clonotype was recorded many times. V usage is TRBV20-1 and J usage is TRBJ2-5; the match to TRBD2 covers 11 bases. The CDR3 runs 15 residues. The V gene's germline CDR1 is DFQATT and CDR2 SNEGSKA (reference sequence). J lost 4 bases, V lost 3 bases, and 7 bases had no gene match. CDR3 amino acids: CSASRTSGPGETQYF. The CDR3 DNA is TGCAGTGCTAGTAGGACTAGCGGGCCGGGAGAGACCCAGTACTTC.

The chain recombines TRBV30 with TRBJ1-1, with a weak D call TRBD1 (5 bases). Germline V lookup: CDR1 GTSNPN, CDR2 SVGIG (reference sequence). Trimming removed 2 bases from V and 3 bases from J, with 13 bases in between. This CDR3 comprises 14 residues. CDR3 loop: CAWSPRLGHTEAFF. DNA for the CDR3: TGTGCCTGGAGTCCCCGTCTGGGGCACACTGAAGCTTTCTTT.

This clonotype was recorded many times. The chain's CDR3 is CASSPPRRESTDTQYF. The CDR3 nucleotides read TGTGCCAGCAGTCCGCCTAGGCGGGAGAGTACAGATACGCAGTATTTT. The rearrangement joins TRBV12-3 or TRBV12-4 to TRBJ2-3, with 7 bases matching TRBD2. V was clipped by 5 bases and J by 3 bases; unmatched bases: 11. CDR3 length: 16 amino acids.

This clonotype was seen many times. The V and J genes are TRBV12-3 or TRBV12-4 and TRBJ2-1; 9 bases match TRBD2. There are 14 residues in the CDR3. V dropped 3 bases and J dropped 12; count of bases not matched to a gene: 9. This CDR3 is CASSFPGTSTMQFF. In nucleotides, the CDR3 is TGTGCCAGCAGTTTCCCTGGGACTAGCACGATGCAGTTCTTC.

In its sample, this clonotype was seen many times. This chain connects TRBV4-3 to TRBJ2-5; D possibly matches TRBD1 or TRBD2 (5 bases each). Germline V gene sequence: CDR1 LGHNA, CDR2 YSLEER. The CDR3 runs to 13 residues. Trimming cost V 5 bases and J 2 bases, with 9 bases left between them. The CDR3 sequence: CASSSGRQETQYF. CDR3 nucleotide sequence: TGCGCCAGCAGCTCGGGACGGCAAGAGACCCAGTACTTC.

This clonotype has ten or more counts. The V gene is TRBV9, the J gene TRBJ2-5, with 10 nucleotides matching TRBD2. The length of the CDR3 is 14 residues. V lost 3 bases and J lost 5; bases outside the gene matches: 4. The germline V gene encodes CDR1 SGDLS and CDR2 YYNGEE. The CDR3 DNA follows: TGTGCCAGCAGCGAAGGGACTAGCGTGGAGACCCAGTACTTC. Its translation is CASSEGTSVETQYF.

Notes on this clonotype: At one end, the junction sequence differs from germline, possibly due to a read error. V gene TRBV7-9 combines with J gene TRBJ2-5; TRBD1 is a possible D gene (5 bases). The CDR3 runs to 13 residues. Germline V CDR1 and CDR2: SEHNR, FQNEAQ (reference sequence). DNA of the CDR3: TGTGCCAGCAGCTTAGTGGGGCAAGAGGCCCAGTACTTC. It is translated as CASSLVGQEAQYF.

In its sample, this clonotype was seen a few times. The rearrangement links TRBV5-4 to TRBJ2-1, with a weak D call TRBD2 (9 bases). Trimming shortened V by 5 bases and J by 10 bases, and 19 bases separated the two germline ends. CDR1 and CDR2 (germline): SGHNT, YYREEE (reference sequence). The CDR3 runs to 14 residues. The CDR3 reads CASSRDRLAGEQFF. CDR3 coding DNA: TGTGCCAGCAGTCGGGACAGGCTAGCGGGAGAGCAGTTCTTC. Complete variable domain (other parts from reference TRBV5-4 and TRBJ2-1): ETGVTQSPTHLIKTRGQQVTLRCSSQSGHNTVSWYQQALGQGPQFIFQYYREEENGRGNFPPRFSGLQFPNYSSELNVNALELDDSALYLCASSRDRLAGEQFFGPGTRLTVL.

At least ten counts were recorded for this clonotype. In nucleotides, the CDR3 is TGTGCCAGCGCGAGCGACCTTCCCCCCGGGGAGCTGTTTTTT. Its translation is CASASDLPPGELFF. The J gene is TRBJ2-2, the V gene TRBV2; D uncertain. CDR1 and CDR2 (germline): SNHLY, FYNNEI. Trimming took 8 bases from V and 6 from J, leaving 16 bases between them. This CDR3 has 14 residues.

Comment on this clonotype: Since a much larger clone is just one base distant, this may be a read error. The chain recombines TRBV2 with TRBJ2-1; 10 nucleotides align to TRBD2. Trimming removed 4 bases from V and 12 bases from J; junction bases left unmatched: 12. Germline assignment: CDR1 SNHLY and CDR2 FYNNEI. The CDR3 spans 15 residues. In nucleotides, the CDR3 is TGTGCCAGCAGTGTTTTGTCTAGCGGGAGAGGTGCGCAGTTCTTC. This codes for CASSVLSSGRGAQFF.

This clonotype was detected only a few times. J is TRBJ1-2 and V is TRBV2, with unresolved D. This CDR3 is 15 amino acids long. V shed 5 bases and J shed 7 bases, with 20 bases lying between them. Germline CDR1 SNHLY, CDR2 FYNNEI. The CDR3 sequence is CASSPPLYWTGGYTF. CDR3 DNA: TGTGCCAGCAGTCCACCTTTGTATTGGACCGGTGGCTACACCTTC. Using reference TRBV2 and TRBJ1-2 for the parts outside the CDR3, the full variable domain is EPEVTQTPSHQVTQMGQEVILRCVPISNHLYFYWYRQILGQKVEFLVSFYNNEISEKSEIFDDQFSVERPDGSNFTLKIRSTKLEDSAMYFCASSPPLYWTGGYTFGSGTRLTVV.

This clonotype was observed at least ten times. This rearrangement joins TRBV13 to TRBJ2-1; TRBD2 agrees at 14 bases. CDR3 length: 14 residues. CDR1 is PRHDT and CDR2 is FYEKMQ in the germline V gene (reference sequence). Trimming cost V 4 bases and J 9 bases; bases outside gene matches: 2. The CDR3 protein is CASSSGTSGSEQFF. The CDR3 nucleotides are TGTGCCAGCAGCTCCGGGACTAGCGGGAGTGAGCAGTTCTTC.

Comments on this clonotype: This may come from a read error, since a much larger clone is one base off. The chain has TRBV20-1 and TRBJ2-1, with D tentatively TRBD2 (6 bases). This CDR3 comprises 13 residues. Looked up from germline, CDR1 is DFQATT and CDR2 is SNEGSKA (reference sequence). V was cut by 8 bases and J by 8 bases, with 19 bases left in between. CDR3 sequence (DNA): TGCAGTACTGAATCCCCGGAGGGGTATGAGCAGTTCTTC. It translates to CSTESPEGYEQFF.

This clonotype showed up many times. This chain joins TRBV3-1 and TRBJ1-5; D is perhaps TRBD1 (5 bases). This CDR3 has 16 amino acids. V lost 0 bases, J lost 2 bases, and 11 bases lay in between. Germline CDR1 LGHDT, CDR2 YNNKEL (reference sequence). The CDR3 DNA sequence: TGTGCCAGCAGCCAAGATCGGGGGAAGGGCAATCAGCCCCAGCATTTT. Protein sequence: CASSQDRGKGNQPQHF.

The table lists this clonotype with many counts. The V call is TRBV6-6, the J call TRBJ1-2; D may be TRBD1 (5 bases). In germline, CDR1 is MNHNY, CDR2 SVGAGI (reference sequence). Trimming stripped 10 bases from V and 6 bases from J, with 12 bases between. This CDR3 has 11 residues. The CDR3 protein is CATLAGHGYTF. The DNA of the CDR3 is TGTGCCACTCTCGCGGGGCATGGCTACACCTTC.

This clonotype was seen ten or more times. This chain joins TRBV27 and TRBJ1-5; D is uncertain. The CDR3 is 16 amino acids. Germline lookup yields CDR1 MNHEY and CDR2 SMNVEV (reference sequence). Trimming left V 5 bases short and J 4 bases short, with 18 bases between. CDR3 region: CASSPDRQATNQPQHF. In DNA, the CDR3 is TGTGCCAGCAGTCCCGATCGGCAGGCGACAAATCAGCCCCAGCATTTT.

This clonotype was seen only once. V and J are TRBV30 and TRBJ2-5, with 8 positions matching TRBD2. The length of the CDR3 is 12 residues. Germline V gene lookup returns CDR1 GTSNPN and CDR2 SVGIG (reference sequence). V lost 5 bases, J lost 1 base, and 0 bases stayed unmatched. In DNA, the CDR3 is TGTGCCTGGGGACTAGCCCAAGAGACCCAGTACTTC. Translated: CAWGLAQETQYF. Using reference TRBV30 and TRBJ2-5 for the parts outside the CDR3, the full variable domain is SQTIHQWPATLVQPVGSPLSLECTVEGTSNPNLYWYRQAAGRGLQLLFYSVGIGQISSEVPQNLSASRPQDRQFILSSKKLLLSDSGFYLCAWGLAQETQYFGPGTRLLVL.

On this clonotype itself: Given a much more abundant clone one base away, this may be a read error. The genes are TRBV7-2 and TRBJ1-2; D is unclear. V gave up 3 bases and J gave up 4 bases, with 6 bases separating them. The length of the CDR3 is 12 residues. Germline lookup yields CDR1 SGHTA and CDR2 FQGNSA. CDR3 in amino acids: CTSSLGAYGYTF. CDR3 nucleotide sequence: TGTACCAGCAGCTTGGGAGCCTATGGCTACACCTTC.

This clonotype was seen a handful of times. This chain links TRBV30 with TRBJ2-2; D is perhaps TRBD1 (6 bases). The V and J ends lost 2 bases and 4 bases respectively, with 20 bases between them. Germline V gives CDR1 GTSNPN, CDR2 SVGIG (reference sequence). The CDR3 runs to 17 residues. In DNA form, the CDR3 reads TGTGCCTGGAGTCATGATCGAGGACAGCAAGGCACCGGGGAGCTGTTTTTT. Translating gives CAWSHDRGQQGTGELFF.

This clonotype was observed at least ten times. V gene TRBV7-2 combines with J gene TRBJ2-1; 7 nucleotides agree with TRBD2. Germline CDR1 SGHTA, CDR2 FQGNSA. The CDR3 consists of 14 residues. Germline trimming cut 3 bases from V and 4 bases from J; bases unmatched to any gene: 3. The CDR3 reads CASSLGSGYNEQFF. The CDR3, as DNA: TGTGCCAGCAGCTTGGGTAGCGGGTACAATGAGCAGTTCTTC.

This clonotype was observed many times. The V and J genes are TRBV5-1 and TRBJ2-5; no definite D call. This CDR3 has 14 residues. Germline loops: CDR1 SGHRS, CDR2 YFSETQ. Deletions cut 1 base from V and 0 bases from J, with 7 bases between. CDR3 bases: TGCGCCAGCAGCTTGAGCCGGGACCAAGAGACCCAGTACTTC. Protein product: CASSLSRDQETQYF.

At least ten counts were recorded for this clonotype. The chain carries TRBV10-3 and TRBJ2-3, with TRBD2 matching over 10 bases. The V gene end was trimmed by 4 bases and the J gene end by 2 bases; junction bases not matched to a gene: 3. The CDR3 spans 15 residues. The germline CDR1 and CDR2 sequences are ENHRY and SYGVKD. In DNA, the CDR3 is TGTGCCATCAGTGTAGGACTAGCGGACACAGATACGCAGTATTTT. This encodes CAISVGLADTDTQYF.

In its sample, this clonotype was seen many times. The chain carries TRBV4-3 and TRBJ2-5; D may be TRBD2 (7 bases). The length of the CDR3 is 18 residues. Germline CDR1 LGHNA, CDR2 YSLEER. V dropped 1 base and J dropped 5 bases, with 23 bases sitting between them. CDR3 loop: CASSQAQGAGEGSETQYF. The CDR3 bases are TGCGCCAGCAGCCAAGCCCAAGGAGCAGGGGAGGGGAGTGAGACCCAGTACTTC.

In this sample, this clonotype turned up many times. The V and J genes are TRBV12-3 or TRBV12-4 and TRBJ2-7, with TRBD2 identical over 10 bases. J was trimmed by 5 bases and V by 3 bases; bases with no gene match: 13. This CDR3 is built from 17 residues. The CDR3 reads CASSFPHSGLAIHEQYF. CDR3 nucleotide sequence: TGTGCCAGCAGTTTCCCGCATTCGGGACTAGCGATCCACGAGCAGTACTTC.

This clonotype occurred many times. CDR3 DNA: TGTGCCAGCAGTTTCGACAGGGGATGGGGCTACACCTTC. Translated, it gives CASSFDRGWGYTF. This chain connects TRBV6-5 to TRBJ1-2; 8 bases line up with TRBD1. CDR1 MNHEY and CDR2 SVGAGI come from the germline V gene. The ends lost 4 bases at V and 8 bases at J; junction bases unmatched: 6. This CDR3 has 13 residues.